This T cell receptor (beta chain) is drawn from a study of blood T cell repertoires in COVID-19. The overall study: The United States, Italy and Spain supplied acute and convalescent COVID-19 samples. Nucleic acid was either cDNA or gDNA, and it came from T cells, B-cell-depleted T cells, or PBMCs.

In the original processing: How many nucleated cells were present was estimated from reference gene primer amplification. TCRdb's table, derived via immunoSEQ multiplex PCR, lists solely in-frame clones and lacks some. V and J calls and clone size are as listed in that table; D and trimming were resolved from the DNA. The data hold fewer than 70,000 clones, with roughly 85% observed a single time. Germline CDR1 reads SEHNR; CDR2 reads FQNEAQ (reference sequence). The CDR3 totals 14 residues. V shed 5 bases and J shed 0 bases, with 10 bases lying between them. The sample was peripheral blood. This TCR derives from a man aged 80 or over with acute or convalescent COVID-19. The chain is built from TRBV7-9 and TRBJ1-1; D might be TRBD1 (5 bases). The CDR3 DNA reads TGTGCCAGCAGCCATGACAGAATGAACACTGAAGCTTTCTTT. This translates into CASSHDRMNTEAFF.